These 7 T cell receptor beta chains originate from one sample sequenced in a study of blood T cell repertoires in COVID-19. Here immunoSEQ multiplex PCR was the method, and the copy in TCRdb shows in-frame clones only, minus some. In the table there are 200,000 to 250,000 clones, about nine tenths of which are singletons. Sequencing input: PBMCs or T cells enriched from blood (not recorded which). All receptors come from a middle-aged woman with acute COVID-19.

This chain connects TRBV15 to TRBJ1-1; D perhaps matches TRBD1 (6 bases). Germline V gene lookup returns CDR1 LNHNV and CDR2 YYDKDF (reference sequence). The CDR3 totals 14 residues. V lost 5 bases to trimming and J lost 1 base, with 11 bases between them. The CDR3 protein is CATSGGQWNTEAFF. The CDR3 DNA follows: TGTGCCACCAGCGGGGGACAATGGAACACTGAAGCTTTCTTT.

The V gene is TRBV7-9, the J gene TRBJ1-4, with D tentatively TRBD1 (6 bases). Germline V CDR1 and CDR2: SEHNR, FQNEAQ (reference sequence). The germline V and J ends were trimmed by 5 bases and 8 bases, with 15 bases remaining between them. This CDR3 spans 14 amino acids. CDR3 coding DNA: TGTGCCAGCAGCGTCCAGGGGTTGGGAGAAAAACTGTTTTTT. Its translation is CASSVQGLGEKLFF.

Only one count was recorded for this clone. The CDR3 is CASSGGGSSYNEQFF. In DNA, the CDR3 is TGTGCCAGCAGTGGTGGAGGGAGCTCCTACAATGAGCAGTTCTTC. The chain couples TRBV2 to TRBJ2-1; possible D gene TRBD2, 6 bases. CDR1 and CDR2 (germline): SNHLY, FYNNEI. CDR3 length: 15 amino acids. V gave up 4 bases and J gave up 0 bases, with 10 bases separating them.

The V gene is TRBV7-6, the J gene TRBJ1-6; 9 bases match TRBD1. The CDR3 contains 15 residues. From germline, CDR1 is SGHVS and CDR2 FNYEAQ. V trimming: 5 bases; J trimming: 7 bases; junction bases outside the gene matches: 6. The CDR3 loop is CASSGTGTGNSPLHF. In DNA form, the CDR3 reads TGTGCCAGCAGCGGCACCGGGACAGGGAATTCACCCCTCCACTTT.

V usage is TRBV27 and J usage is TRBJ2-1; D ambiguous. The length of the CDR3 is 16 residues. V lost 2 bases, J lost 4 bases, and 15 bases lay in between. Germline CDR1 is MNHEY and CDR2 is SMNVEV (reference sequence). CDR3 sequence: CASSLSLQFPYNEQFF. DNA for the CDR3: TGTGCCAGCAGTTTAAGTTTACAGTTCCCTTACAATGAGCAGTTCTTC.

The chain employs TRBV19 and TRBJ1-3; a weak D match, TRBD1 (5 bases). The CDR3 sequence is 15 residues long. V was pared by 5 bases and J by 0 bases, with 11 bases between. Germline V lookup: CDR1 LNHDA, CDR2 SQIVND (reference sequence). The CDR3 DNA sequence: TGTGCCAGTAGTTTCAGACAGAACTCTGGAAACACCATATATTTT. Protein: CASSFRQNSGNTIYF.

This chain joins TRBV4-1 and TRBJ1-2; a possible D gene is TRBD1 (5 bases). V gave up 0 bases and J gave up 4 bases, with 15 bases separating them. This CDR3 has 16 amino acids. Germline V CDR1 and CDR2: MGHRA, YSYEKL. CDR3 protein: CASSQESSGTPYGYTF. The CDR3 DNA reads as TGCGCCAGCAGCCAAGAATCCTCCGGGACTCCCTATGGCTACACCTTC.